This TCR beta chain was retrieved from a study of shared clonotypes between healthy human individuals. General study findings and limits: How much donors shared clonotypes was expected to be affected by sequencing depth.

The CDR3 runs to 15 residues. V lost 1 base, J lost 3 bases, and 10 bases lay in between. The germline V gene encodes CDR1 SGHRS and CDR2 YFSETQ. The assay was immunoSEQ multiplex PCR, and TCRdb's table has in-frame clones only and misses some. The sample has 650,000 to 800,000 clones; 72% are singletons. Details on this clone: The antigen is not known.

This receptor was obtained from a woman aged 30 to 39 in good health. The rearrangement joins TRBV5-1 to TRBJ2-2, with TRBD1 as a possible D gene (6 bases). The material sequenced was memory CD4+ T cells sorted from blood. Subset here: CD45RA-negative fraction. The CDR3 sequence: CASSLLPGDTGELFF. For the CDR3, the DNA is TGCGCCAGCAGCTTGCTGCCAGGGGACACCGGGGAGCTGTTTTTT.